What follows are 3 T cell receptor beta chains derived from one specimen sequenced in a study of blood T cell repertoires in COVID-19. Sequencing used immunoSEQ multiplex PCR; TCRdb keeps in-frame clones, though not all of them. The data hold approximately 260,000 clones, with 65% to 90% observed a single time. Sequencing input: peripheral blood. The receptors originated from a woman aged 80 or over with active or convalescent COVID-19.

The rearrangement uses TRBV28 and TRBJ1-2; D possibly corresponds to TRBD1 (5 bases). V lost 8 bases and J 5 bases, leaving 12 bases between the germline ends. The CDR3 spans 12 residues. Germline values: CDR1 MDHEN, CDR2 SYDVKM. As DNA, the CDR3 is TGTGCCAGCCTATCAGGGTCTTATGGCTACACCTTC. The encoded protein is CASLSGSYGYTF.

The rearrangement links TRBV18 to TRBJ2-2; D possibly corresponds to TRBD1 (6 bases). Germline V gene sequence: CDR1 KGHSH, CDR2 LQKENI. The CDR3 extends over 15 amino acids. The germline V and J ends were trimmed by 5 bases and 2 bases, with 12 bases remaining between them. The CDR3 here is CASSALQGNTGELFF. Here the CDR3 DNA reads TGTGCCAGCTCAGCTTTACAGGGAAACACCGGGGAGCTGTTTTTT.

The rearrangement uses TRBV5-1 and TRBJ2-3; D possibly corresponds to TRBD1 (6 bases). The V gene lost 1 base and the J gene lost 6 bases, with 6 bases spanning the gap. Germline V gene lookup returns CDR1 SGHRS and CDR2 YFSETQ. The CDR3 runs 12 residues. For the CDR3, the DNA is TGCGCCAGCAGCTTGAGGGGGGATACGCAGTATTTT. It encodes CASSLRGDTQYF. The full variable domain, in which reference TRBV5-1 and TRBJ2-3 provide the parts outside the CDR3, is KAGVTQTPRYLIKTRGQQVTLSCSPISGHRSVSWYQQTPGQGLQFLFEYFSETQRNKGNFPGRFSGRQFSNSRSEMNVSTLELGDSALYLCASSLRGDTQYFGPGTRLTVL.